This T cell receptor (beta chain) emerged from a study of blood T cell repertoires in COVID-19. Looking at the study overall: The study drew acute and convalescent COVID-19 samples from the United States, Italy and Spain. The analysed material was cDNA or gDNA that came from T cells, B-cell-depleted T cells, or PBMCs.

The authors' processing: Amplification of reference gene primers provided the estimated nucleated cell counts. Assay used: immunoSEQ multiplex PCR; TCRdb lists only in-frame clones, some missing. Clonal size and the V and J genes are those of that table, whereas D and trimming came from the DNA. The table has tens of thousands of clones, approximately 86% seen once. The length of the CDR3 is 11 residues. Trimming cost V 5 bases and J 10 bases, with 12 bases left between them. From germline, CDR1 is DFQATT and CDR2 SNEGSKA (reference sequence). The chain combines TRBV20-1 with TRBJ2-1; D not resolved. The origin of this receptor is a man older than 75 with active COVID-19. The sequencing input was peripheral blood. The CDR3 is CSAPLDGEQFF. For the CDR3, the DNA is TGCAGTGCTCCGCTTGACGGGGAGCAGTTCTTC.